The 27 T cell receptor beta chains reported below all come from one sample, sequenced in a study of T-cell reconstitution after alpha-beta-depleted transplantation in children. During its preparation, the TCRbeta library received unique molecular identifiers. TCRdb reanalysed the PCR reads using MiXCR and keeps one entry per CDR3 protein. The data contain fewer than 750,000 distinct CDR3 sequences, under 25% of them singletons. Source: PBMCs, mostly from graft donor cells, taken 360 days after TCRalphabeta/CD19-depleted stem cell transplant. The receptors were sampled from a boy under two years old who had a stem cell transplant for acute myeloid leukemia, so the T cells may come from the graft donor.

This clonotype was seen a few times. The chain uses TRBV13 and TRBJ1-3; unclear D gene. This CDR3 region has 14 residues. Germline CDR1 PRHDT, CDR2 FYEKMQ (reference sequence). Trimming removed 5 bases from V and 4 bases from J, with 12 bases in between. The CDR3 here is CASSLWTQGNTIYF. DNA of the CDR3: TGTGCCAGCAGCCTATGGACTCAAGGAAACACCATATATTTT.

The chain joins TRBV10-3 to TRBJ2-6, with D possibly being TRBD1 (5 bases). The CDR3 sequence is 15 residues long. V lost 3 bases, J lost 2 bases, and 8 bases lay in between. CDR1 ENHRY and CDR2 SYGVKD come from the germline V gene. The CDR3 nucleotides read TGTGCCATCAGTGATAAGGGGCCTGGGGCCAACGTCCTGACTTTC. It is translated as CAISDKGPGANVLTF.

The chain joins TRBV13 to TRBJ2-1; 10 bases fit TRBD2. Losses at the gene ends were 4 bases for V and 5 bases for J; bases not matched to a gene: 8. The CDR3 sequence is 16 residues long. Looked up from germline, CDR1 is PRHDT and CDR2 is FYEKMQ (reference sequence). The chain's CDR3 is CASSWRSGGGHNEQFF. CDR3 coding DNA: TGTGCCAGCAGCTGGCGAAGCGGGGGGGGACACAATGAGCAGTTCTTC.

This clonotype was recorded only once. The chain combines TRBV15 with TRBJ2-3; unclear D gene. The CDR3 spans 12 residues. V lost 6 bases and J lost 5, with 9 bases in between. Germline CDR1 is LNHNV and CDR2 is YYDKDF (reference sequence). CDR3 region: CATSFHLDTQYF. The CDR3 bases are TGTGCCACCAGTTTCCACTTAGATACGCAGTATTTT.

The chain combines TRBV5-1 with TRBJ2-1; the D is unclear. The germline gives CDR1 SGHRS, CDR2 YFSETQ. Trimming cost V 1 base and J 5 bases, with 10 bases left between them. The CDR3 sequence is 14 residues long. CDR3 loop: CASSLPAANNEQFF. CDR3 coding DNA: TGCGCCAGCAGCTTGCCGGCCGCCAACAATGAGCAGTTCTTC.

This clonotype was observed at least ten times. The chain joins TRBV11-2 to TRBJ2-5; 7 bases agree with TRBD1. The V gene end was trimmed by 5 bases and the J gene end by 1 base; junction bases not matched to a gene: 7. This CDR3 has 15 residues. The germline V gene has CDR1 SGHAT and CDR2 FQNNGV. The CDR3 bases are TGTGCCAGCAGCCCCACGCGGACAGGCCAAGAGACCCAGTACTTC. It translates to CASSPTRTGQETQYF.

This clonotype appeared a few times. V and J are TRBV6-2 or TRBV6-3 and TRBJ2-2, with D tentatively TRBD1 (5 bases). There are 18 residues in the CDR3. CDR1 is MNHEY, CDR2 SVGEGT, per germline. V was trimmed by 2 bases and J by 5 bases, leaving 21 bases between them. CDR3 DNA: TGTGCCAGCAGTTACCCCGAAAGATCGCAGGGTTGGACCGGGGAGCTGTTTTTT. Translating it yields CASSYPERSQGWTGELFF.

J is TRBJ2-1 and V is TRBV15; the D is unclear. The CDR3 is 13 residues long. Trimming shortened V by 8 bases and J by 4 bases, and 12 bases separated the two germline ends. Germline values: CDR1 LNHNV, CDR2 YYDKDF (reference sequence). The CDR3 DNA reads TGTGCCACCGAAGGTGGGATGTACAATGAGCAGTTCTTC. Translated: CATEGGMYNEQFF.

The genes are TRBV7-9 and TRBJ2-1; 7 bases are a match to TRBD1. This CDR3 has 19 amino acids. The germline V gene has CDR1 SEHNR and CDR2 FQNEAQ (reference sequence). The V segment lost 1 base and the J segment 0 bases; nucleotides outside the gene matches: 12. The CDR3 DNA sequence: TGTGCCAGCAGCTTAGAGTTGGGACAGTACGTTAGCTCCTACAATGAGCAGTTCTTC. Encoded protein: CASSLELGQYVSSYNEQFF.

The rearrangement links TRBV20-1 to TRBJ2-2; 7 bases are a match to TRBD2. The germline V gene encodes CDR1 DFQATT and CDR2 SNEGSKA (reference sequence). Germline trimming cut 1 base from V and 7 bases from J; bases unmatched to any gene: 15. The length of the CDR3 is 17 residues. The CDR3 spells CSARAGGGTLNGGELFF. The CDR3 DNA reads TGCAGTGCTAGAGCGGGGGGTGGGACCTTGAATGGCGGGGAGCTGTTTTTT.

The chain employs TRBV6-5 and TRBJ1-2; D is undetermined. Germline V gene sequence: CDR1 MNHEY, CDR2 SVGAGI. The CDR3 spans 17 residues. V was clipped by 2 bases and J by 4 bases, with 20 bases between them. CDR3 DNA sequence: TGTGCCAGCAGTTACCCCACGATTCGGACCGCGAGCTATGGCTACACCTTC. It specifies CASSYPTIRTASYGYTF.

This clonotype was observed many times. V is TRBV28 and J is TRBJ2-5; D remains ambiguous. The CDR3 length is 12 residues. The V gene lost 5 bases and the J gene lost 2 bases, with 6 bases spanning the gap. In germline, CDR1 is MDHEN, CDR2 SYDVKM. CDR3 DNA sequence: TGTGCCAGCAGTAGCAGACAAGAGACCCAGTACTTC. Its translation: CASSSRQETQYF. The full variable domain, in which reference TRBV28 and TRBJ2-5 provide the parts outside the CDR3, is DVKVTQSSRYLVKRTGEKVFLECVQDMDHENMFWYRQDPGLGLRLIYFSYDVKMKEKGDIPEGYSVSREKKERFSLILESASTNQTSMYLCASSSRQETQYFGPGTRLLVL.

This clonotype appeared a few times. J is TRBJ2-1 and V is TRBV4-3; TRBD2 matches 10 bases. CDR1 and CDR2 (germline): LGHNA, YSLEER. The CDR3 covers 17 residues. The ends lost 0 bases at V and 6 bases at J; junction bases unmatched: 8. CDR3 sequence reads: CASSQDGPSGGRNEQFF. The DNA of the CDR3 is TGCGCCAGCAGCCAAGACGGACCTAGCGGGGGTCGCAATGAGCAGTTCTTC.

This clonotype was found many times. The gene calls are TRBV20-1 and TRBJ2-4; D may match TRBD1 or TRBD2 (5 bases each). There are 15 residues in the CDR3. Germline CDR1 and CDR2: DFQATT and SNEGSKA (reference sequence). V dropped 1 base and J dropped 1 base, with 11 bases sitting between them. For the CDR3, the DNA is TGCAGTGCTAGAGGGCTAGCAGGGGCCAAAAACATTCAGTACTTC. This gives the protein CSARGLAGAKNIQYF.

This clonotype was picked up many times. This sequence joins TRBV12-3 or TRBV12-4 and TRBJ1-2; TRBD1 matches at 8 bases. With V trimmed by 5 bases and J by 2 bases, 4 bases remained unmatched. CDR3 length equals 14 residues. CDR3 sequence reads: CASSTRQGNYGYTF. The DNA of the CDR3 is TGTGCCAGCAGTACACGACAGGGGAACTATGGCTACACCTTC.

This clonotype was found many times. The rearrangement links TRBV12-3 or TRBV12-4 to TRBJ2-7, with 7 nucleotides matching TRBD1. V was pared by 5 bases and J by 3 bases, with 10 bases of the junction left unmatched. The CDR3 sequence is 15 residues long. The chain's CDR3 is CASSPSGTANYEQYF. The CDR3 DNA follows: TGTGCCAGCAGTCCCTCCGGGACAGCAAACTACGAGCAGTACTTC.

The chain joins TRBV12-3 or TRBV12-4 to TRBJ2-7; tentatively, D is TRBD1 or TRBD2 (5 bases each). Trimming removed 5 bases from V and 2 bases from J, with 13 bases in between. The CDR3 runs to 14 residues. The CDR3 region has the DNA TGTGCCAGCAGTGTTGGGGACCCCACCTACGAGCAGTACTTC. This translates into CASSVGDPTYEQYF.

This chain connects TRBV7-9 to TRBJ2-5, with no clear D. Trimming cost V 5 bases and J 7 bases, with 14 bases left between them. The germline V gene encodes CDR1 SEHNR and CDR2 FQNEAQ (reference sequence). The CDR3 length is 13 residues. The CDR3 spells CASSPRELRTQYF. The CDR3 DNA is TGTGCCAGCAGCCCTCGAGAACTCAGGACCCAGTACTTC. The full variable domain, its missing parts supplied by reference TRBV7-9 and TRBJ2-5, is DTGVSQNPRHKITKRGQNVTFRCDPISEHNRLYWYRQTLGQGPEFLTYFQNEAQLEKSRLLSDRFSAERPKGSFSTLEIQRTEQGDSAMYLCASSPRELRTQYFGPGTRLLVL.

The table lists this clonotype with many counts. V gene TRBV10-3 combines with J gene TRBJ2-1, with no clear D. Trimming removed 6 bases at V and 6 bases at J, with 15 bases between. This CDR3 is built from 14 residues. The germline V gene has CDR1 ENHRY and CDR2 SYGVKD. CDR3 in amino acids: CAIRKSREFNEQFF. In DNA, the CDR3 is TGTGCCATCAGGAAGAGCCGAGAGTTCAATGAGCAGTTCTTC.

This clonotype was found many times. V gene TRBV29-1 combines with J gene TRBJ1-2, with D possibly being TRBD1 (5 bases). The CDR3 runs 12 residues. Germline-derived CDR1 and CDR2 are SQVTM and ANQGSEA. Trimming removed 4 bases from V and 5 bases from J, with 11 bases in between. The CDR3 DNA reads as TGCAGCGTTGGGAGGGGCGCGTATGGCTACACCTTC. Its protein is CSVGRGAYGYTF. Full variable domain (remainder filled in from reference TRBV29-1 and TRBJ1-2): SAVISQKPSRDICQRGTSLTIQCQVDSQVTMMFWYRQQPGQSLTLIATANQGSEATYESGFVIDKFPISRPNLTFSTLTVSNMSPEDSSIYLCSVGRGAYGYTFGSGTRLTVV.

This clonotype appeared many times. The V call is TRBV12-3 or TRBV12-4, the J call TRBJ2-2; TRBD1 or TRBD2 may be the D gene (5 bases each). The CDR3 length is 14 residues. V gave up 6 bases and J gave up 4 bases, with 12 bases separating them. As DNA, the CDR3 is TGTGCCAGCAGCCGGGGACGGACCACCGGGGAGCTGTTTTTT. Residues: CASSRGRTTGELFF.

V gene TRBV6-5 combines with J gene TRBJ2-2, with 9 bases aligning to TRBD1. CDR3 size: 19 residues. Germline V gene data show CDR1 as MNHEY and CDR2 as SVGAGI. With V trimmed by 2 bases and J by 0 bases, 10 bases remained unmatched. The CDR3 sequence is CASSYTLGQGYSNTGELFF. The CDR3 bases are TGTGCCAGCAGTTACACGTTGGGACAGGGTTATTCGAACACCGGGGAGCTGTTTTTT.

This clonotype was observed many times. The chain combines TRBV2 with TRBJ2-7; a weak D match, TRBD1 (6 bases). V was trimmed by 7 bases and J by 5 bases, leaving 6 bases between them. From germline, CDR1 is SNHLY and CDR2 FYNNEI. The CDR3 runs 10 residues. The CDR3 loop is CASTGDEQYV. In nucleotides, the CDR3 is TGTGCCAGCACAGGGGACGAGCAGTACGTC.

V and J are TRBV6-5 and TRBJ1-1, with 8 bases fitting TRBD1. J lost 4 bases, V lost 0 bases, and 13 bases had no gene match. The germline V gene has CDR1 MNHEY and CDR2 SVGAGI. CDR3 length: 18 residues. CDR3 DNA: TGTGCCAGCAGTTACTCGAATTCCGGCAGGGGGCTCCGCACTGAAGCTTTCTTT. The encoded protein is CASSYSNSGRGLRTEAFF.

The chain links TRBV5-4 to TRBJ1-2, with D hard to call. The V gene's germline CDR1 is SGHNT and CDR2 YYREEE (reference sequence). This CDR3 region has 15 residues. Trimming removed 0 bases from V and 0 bases from J, with 9 bases in between. This CDR3 reads CASSLEAAANYGYTF. The DNA for the CDR3 is TGTGCCAGCAGCTTGGAGGCAGCAGCTAACTATGGCTACACCTTC.

The chain joins TRBV7-2 to TRBJ2-3; D is undetermined. Germline V gene lookup returns CDR1 SGHTA and CDR2 FQGNSA. CDR3 length: 14 amino acids. Deletions cut 2 bases from V and 4 bases from J, with 10 bases between. CDR3 sequence reads: CASSLKPVPDTQYF. The CDR3, as DNA: TGTGCCAGCAGCTTAAAACCCGTCCCAGATACGCAGTATTTT.

Only a few counts were recorded for this clonotype. The chain has TRBV28 and TRBJ1-1; D unresolved. The CDR3 contains 13 residues. Germline CDR1 MDHEN, CDR2 SYDVKM. The V end lost 5 bases, the J end lost 1 base, and 8 bases lay between the germline ends. Written as DNA, the CDR3 is TGTGCCAGCAGTCCCTTAGAGAACACTGAAGCTTTCTTT. This sequence encodes CASSPLENTEAFF.